The clone carrying this TCR beta chain was detected only once. Its antigen is as yet unknown. In the PCR, 60 Vbeta and 13 Jbeta primers were used. Clones were sequenced by immunoSEQ multiplex PCR, and TCRdb holds only the in-frame ones, with some missing. The sample has 140,000 to 150,000 clones, around two thirds seen once. These data originate in a study of cytomegalovirus exposure and HLA in healthy donors. The J segment lost 11 bases and the V segment lost 10 bases, leaving 13 bases of the junction unmatched. The CDR3 has 13 amino acids. Germline CDR1 is ENHRY and CDR2 is SYGVKD. Whole-study findings and limits: According to a later analysis, donors in an Asian-associated ancestry cluster reportedly had fewer N-insertions than the roughly 670-donor mean.

This chain joins TRBV10-3 and TRBJ1-1; 10 nucleotides line up with TRBD1. The source of this sequence is a woman aged 18-30 years in good health and CMV-seronegative. What was sequenced was PBMCs. CDR3 nucleotides: TGTGCCAGCGCGGGACAGGGGACCTACTACGCTTTCTTT. It encodes CASAGQGTYYAFF.